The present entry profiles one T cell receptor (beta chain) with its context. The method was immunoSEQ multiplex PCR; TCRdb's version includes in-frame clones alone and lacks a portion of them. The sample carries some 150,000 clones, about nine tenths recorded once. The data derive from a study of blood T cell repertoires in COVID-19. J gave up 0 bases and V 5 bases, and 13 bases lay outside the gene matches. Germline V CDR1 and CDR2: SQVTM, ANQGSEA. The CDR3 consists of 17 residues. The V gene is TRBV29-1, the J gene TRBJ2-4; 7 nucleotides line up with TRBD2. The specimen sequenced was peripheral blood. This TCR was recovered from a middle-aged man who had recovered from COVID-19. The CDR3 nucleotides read TGCAGCGTTCTCCGCTCGGGGGACTATTTAGCCAAAAACATTCAGTACTTC. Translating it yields CSVLRSGDYLAKNIQYF.